The rows below give T cell receptor beta chains drawn from one sample of a study of blood T cell repertoires in COVID-19. This table comes from immunoSEQ multiplex PCR, and its TCRdb copy is limited to in-frame clones, with some not included. The data contain 270,000 or so clones, over 75% of them singletons. The material sequenced was peripheral blood. All receptors derive from a human donor in a cohort sampled during active COVID-19. The CDR3 runs from the conserved cysteine through the conserved F or W. The D gene is left open where the match is weak. Clone size, where shown, is once, few, many, or a class for clones that have expanded.

few	.	TRBJ1-2	TRBV3-1/TRBV3-2	TGTGCCAGCAGCCCTACTACCACCGGGGACTATGGCTACACCTTC	CASSPTTTGDYGYTF
.	.	TRBJ2-3	TRBV5-1	TGCGCCAGCAGCTTGGACTGGGCCACAGATACGCAGTATTTT	CASSLDWATDTQYF
.	.	TRBJ1-1	TRBV19	TGTGCCAGTAGTATAAGAGTACAGGGTGAAGCTTTCTTT	CASSIRVQGEAFF
.	TRBD2	TRBJ2-5	TRBV7-2	TGTGCCAGCAGCAAGACTAGCGGGGGTTACCAAGAGACCCAGTACTTC	CASSKTSGGYQETQYF
.	TRBD2	TRBJ2-4	TRBV19	TGTGCCAGTAGTACCGGGACTAGCGGGGAACTAGCCAAAAACATTCAGTACTTC	CASSTGTSGELAKNIQYF
once	.	TRBJ2-7	TRBV7-3	TGTGCCAGCAGCGACACGCGCTCCAACGACCCTTACTTC	CASSDTRSNDPYF
once	TRBD2	TRBJ2-5	TRBV3-1/TRBV3-2	TGTGCCAGCAGCCAAGTGACTAGCGGGGGACCCCAAGAGACCCAGTACTTC	CASSQVTSGGPQETQYF
.	.	TRBJ2-1	TRBV15	TGTGCCACCAGCAGAGGTCAATCCTACAATGAGCAGTTCTTC	CATSRGQSYNEQFF
.	TRBD2	TRBJ2-1	TRBV9	TGTGCCAGCAGCGTTAGACTAGCGGGGGTCTCACAGTACAATGAGCAGTTCTTC	CASSVRLAGVSQYNEQFF
.	TRBD1	TRBJ1-1	TRBV6-5	TGTGCCAGCCTCAAGGGACAGGGGAAGGGTGAAGCTTTCTTT	CASLKGQGKGEAFF
.	TRBD1	TRBJ2-7	TRBV5-6	TGTGCCAGCAGCTCCGGGACAGGCTTCGTCTTC	CASSSGTGFVF
few	TRBD1	TRBJ1-2	TRBV9	TGTGCCAGCAGCGCTCCCCTTGGGACAGGATCTCATGGCTACACCTTC	CASSAPLGTGSHGYTF
.	TRBD1	TRBJ2-7	TRBV18	TGTGCCAGCTCACGACGGGACAGTGGAATCTACAGCCACGAGCAGTACTTC	CASSRRDSGIYSHEQYF
.	TRBD2	TRBJ2-5	TRBV6-6	TGTGCCAGCAGTTACTCGGGCGGGGGGCTCAAGACCCAGTACTTC	CASSYSGGGLKTQYF
few	.	TRBJ2-2	TRBV7-8	TGTGCCAGCAGCTTCCGACTAGGGGATGGAGGCGGGGAGCTGTTTTTT	CASSFRLGDGGGELFF
few	.	TRBJ1-4	TRBV19	TGTGCCAGTAGTATTCGGGGTGACAGGAGCCTAATTGAAAAACTGTTTTTT	CASSIRGDRSLIEKLFF
.	TRBD1	TRBJ1-1	TRBV19	TGTGCCAGTAGCGACGGGACAGGGGGGCGGACTGAAGCTTTCTTT	CASSDGTGGRTEAFF
.	.	TRBJ1-5	TRBV27	TGTGCCAGCAGCATCGGGTATTTTCAGCCCCAGCATTTT	CASSIGYFQPQHF
.	.	TRBJ2-7	TRBV4-1	TGCGCCAGCAGCCAAGAGGGTGAAGGACTACCATTATACGAGCAGTACTTC	CASSQEGEGLPLYEQYF
.	.	TRBJ2-2	TRBV18	TGTGCCAGCTCAAGCTACACCGGGGAGCTGTTTTTT	CASSSYTGELFF